The rows below give T cell receptor beta chains drawn from one sample of a study of T cells of healthy individuals. TCRdb passed the 5' RACE reads through MiXCR, listing each CDR3 protein once. The data show roughly 87,000 distinct CDR3 sequences, roughly a sixth seen once. All receptors come from a human donor in good health. Both conserved end residues are part of each CDR3. Each record gives: CDR3 DNA, CDR3 protein, D gene, J gene, V gene, clone size. The D gene is left open where the match is weak. Some rows have no size entry. The others give once, few or many, or a class for an expanded clone.

TGTGCCAGCAGCCCCCAGGCCAGATTGGCCAACGTCCTGACTTTC	CASSPQARLANVLTF	-	TRBJ2-6	TRBV7-8	-
TGTGCCAGCAGCTTAGACGGGGGCAATTACAATGAGCAGTTCTTC	CASSLDGGNYNEQFF	-	TRBJ2-1	TRBV7-9	many
TGTGCCAGCAGCCAATCAGGGGGTAGCGGGAGTCACGAGCAGTACTTC	CASSQSGGSGSHEQYF	TRBD2	TRBJ2-7	TRBV3-1	-
TGTGCCAGCAGCTTAGTTACAGTAGCCGTGGATGAGCAGTTCTTC	CASSLVTVAVDEQFF	-	TRBJ2-1	TRBV7-9	-
TGTGCCAGCAGCCTTAGGTCCGGGGGCTCATTTGCTAATGAAAAACTGTTTTTT	CASSLRSGGSFANEKLFF	-	TRBJ1-4	TRBV7-8	many
TGTGCCAGCAGTCGTGGCAGCAATTATGGCTACACCTTC	CASSRGSNYGYTF	-	TRBJ1-2	TRBV28	few
TGTGCCAGCGGGAGGGGTACGTCAACTGGGGCCAACGTCCTGACTTTC	CASGRGTSTGANVLTF	TRBD2	TRBJ2-6	TRBV6-2/TRBV6-3	many
TGTGCCATCAGTGGTGGTAGCGGGAGCGATGAGCAGTTCTTC	CAISGGSGSDEQFF	TRBD2	TRBJ2-1	TRBV10-3	-
TGTGCCAGCAGTTACGAAGGTTCACGCTACAATGAGCAGTTCTTC	CASSYEGSRYNEQFF	-	TRBJ2-1	TRBV6-5	many
TGCGCCAGCAGTCTCCCGACAGGGGATGAAAAACTGTTTTTT	CASSLPTGDEKLFF	TRBD1	TRBJ1-4	TRBV5-1	-
TGCGCCAGCAGCCAAGCCACAGGGACCGGGGCCAACGTCCTGACTTTC	CASSQATGTGANVLTF	-	TRBJ2-6	TRBV4-3	few
TGTGCCAGCAGTGATTGGGACAGTAATAACTATGGCTACACCTTC	CASSDWDSNNYGYTF	TRBD1	TRBJ1-2	TRBV2	few
TGTGCCAGCAGCTTGGGACCTGGAAACACCATATATTTT	CASSLGPGNTIYF	-	TRBJ1-3	TRBV5-6	few
TGTGCCAGCAGGCTAAACCCGGGCACCGGGGAGCTGTTTTTT	CASRLNPGTGELFF	-	TRBJ2-2	TRBV7-3	-
TGTGCCAGCAGCTCTCCGGGACAGCCTTACAATGAGCAGTTCTTC	CASSSPGQPYNEQFF	TRBD1	TRBJ2-1	TRBV11-2	-
TGCAGTGCCAGGGGGGCATTAACGGGGGAGCTGTTTTTT	CSARGALTGELFF	-	TRBJ2-2	TRBV20-1	-
TGCAGGGTAGACCGGCAAGAGACCCAGTACTTC	CRVDRQETQYF	-	TRBJ2-5	TRBV20-1	-
TGTGCTAGTGGTTTGAGCCTGGTGAGCACTGAAGCTTTCTTT	CASGLSLVSTEAFF	-	TRBJ1-1	TRBV12-5	few
TGTGCCAGCAGGCGCTCAGGGGGCGCTGACTCCGGCTACACCTTC	CASRRSGGADSGYTF	TRBD1	TRBJ1-2	TRBV6-2/TRBV6-3	once
TGCAGTGCTAACCTAGCGGTTAACAATGAGCAGTTCTTC	CSANLAVNNEQFF	TRBD2	TRBJ2-1	TRBV20-1	few
TGCGCCAGCGTTAATTTAATAGATCTGAACACTGAAGCTTTCTTT	CASVNLIDLNTEAFF	-	TRBJ1-1	TRBV10-2	-
TGTGCCAGCAGCTTAGCCAGGGGGCTTGATACGCAGTATTTT	CASSLARGLDTQYF	TRBD1	TRBJ2-3	TRBV7-2	-
TGCGCCAGCAGCCAAGCCCTATCTGCCCTGAATTCACCCCTCCACTTT	CASSQALSALNSPLHF	-	TRBJ1-6	TRBV4-3	few
TGCAGTGCTAGACTAGCGGGAGTGAAGACCCAGTACTTC	CSARLAGVKTQYF	TRBD2	TRBJ2-5	TRBV20-1	-
TGTGCCAGCAGCCCAAAGGGCGTGGGTTATCAGCCCCAGCATTTT	CASSPKGVGYQPQHF	-	TRBJ1-5	TRBV12-3/TRBV12-4	many
TGTGCCAGCAGTGACTCGACTAGCGGGGGGGATACGCAGTATTTT	CASSDSTSGGDTQYF	TRBD2	TRBJ2-3	TRBV6-4	many
TGTGCCAGCAGTGAAGAGTCAGTCATTGTCTACGAGCAGTACTTC	CASSEESVIVYEQYF	-	TRBJ2-7	TRBV2	few
TGCAGCGTTGATGGTTGGGGAGGCGGCTACACCTTC	CSVDGWGGGYTF	-	TRBJ1-2	TRBV29-1	many
TGCAGTGCTAGCCCTCCTGGGGGCCGGCGGGAGCAGTTCTTC	CSASPPGGRREQFF	-	TRBJ2-1	TRBV20-1	many
TGCAGTGCTGGCCGGGACCACCCAGAGACCCAGTACTTC	CSAGRDHPETQYF	-	TRBJ2-5	TRBV20-1	-
TGTGCCAGCAGTGACGGCAACAGATACAATGAGCAGTTCTTC	CASSDGNRYNEQFF	-	TRBJ2-1	TRBV6-4	many
TGTGCCAGCAGCATGACAGGGGGCTCTGAAAAACTGTTTTTT	CASSMTGGSEKLFF	TRBD1	TRBJ1-4	TRBV5-5	many
TGCGCCAGCAGCTACCCAAGGTCAGGCCAAGAGACCCAGTACTTC	CASSYPRSGQETQYF	-	TRBJ2-5	TRBV5-1	few
TGTGCCAGCAGTTATCTAAACAGGGGCGAGCAGTACTTC	CASSYLNRGEQYF	TRBD1	TRBJ2-7	TRBV6-2/TRBV6-3	once
TGTGCCAGCAACACCGGGACAGGGTTGATTGACGAGCAGTACTTC	CASNTGTGLIDEQYF	TRBD1	TRBJ2-7	TRBV5-5	-
TGTGCCAGTAGACCGACTAGCAAAAACTACGAGCAGTACTTC	CASRPTSKNYEQYF	TRBD2	TRBJ2-7	TRBV19	-
TGTGCCAGCAGTTTACGTAGCGGGAACACAGATACGCAGTATTTT	CASSLRSGNTDTQYF	TRBD2	TRBJ2-3	TRBV14	-
TGCAGTGCTAGAGATTGGGGCCCTAATGAAAAACTGTTTTTT	CSARDWGPNEKLFF	-	TRBJ1-4	TRBV20-1	few
TGTGCCAGCAGCTTTCCCAGCGGGAACCGTCCCGAGCTGTTTTTT	CASSFPSGNRPELFF	TRBD2	TRBJ2-2	TRBV13	many
TGTGCCAGCAGCTCTACGACTAGCGGGGGGGGGTACAAGACCCAGTACTTC	CASSSTTSGGGYKTQYF	TRBD2	TRBJ2-5	TRBV7-2	-